The 9 T cell receptor beta chains reported below all come from one sample, sequenced in a study of T cell responses to AZD1222 COVID-19 vaccine. The method was immunoSEQ multiplex PCR; TCRdb's version includes in-frame clones alone and lacks a portion of them. In the table there are roughly 120,000 clones, about nine tenths of which are singletons. The material was peripheral blood, obtained on day 0 of AZD1222 vaccination. These receptor sequences come from an adult in good health.

V is TRBV6-5 and J is TRBJ2-2, with 8 bases matching TRBD2. V lost 7 bases and J lost 0; bases outside the gene matches: 4. The V gene's germline CDR1 is MNHEY and CDR2 SVGAGI. The CDR3 consists of 15 residues. Here the CDR3 DNA reads TGTGCCAGCATCAAGCGGGGGACGAACACCGGGGAGCTGTTTTTT. This gives the protein CASIKRGTNTGELFF.

The chain employs TRBV7-8 and TRBJ2-7; perhaps TRBD1 as D (6 bases). The CDR3 sequence is 15 residues long. Trimming cost V 5 bases and J 1 base, with 15 bases left between them. Germline V CDR1 and CDR2: SGHVS, FQNEAQ. CDR3 region: CASSLETGGSYEQYF. CDR3 bases: TGTGCCAGCAGCCTCGAGACAGGCGGATCCTACGAGCAGTACTTC.

V usage is TRBV20-1 and J usage is TRBJ2-3; 12 positions match TRBD2. The CDR3 is made up of 17 amino acids. CDR1 DFQATT and CDR2 SNEGSKA come from the germline V gene (reference sequence). Unmatched junction bases numbered 12, after V lost 3 bases and J lost 5 bases. In DNA, the CDR3 is TGCAGTGCTAGTAAAGGGGCTAGCGGGGGGGCCGAAGATACGCAGTATTTT. It translates to CSASKGASGGAEDTQYF.

This chain uses TRBV5-1 with TRBJ2-7, with TRBD2 matching over 15 bases. Germline V lookup: CDR1 SGHRS, CDR2 YFSETQ. There are 17 residues in the CDR3. V lost 2 bases and J lost 2; bases outside the gene matches: 5. CDR3 sequence: CASSFGLAGGPAYEQYF. The CDR3 coding sequence is TGCGCCAGCAGCTTCGGACTAGCGGGAGGGCCGGCCTACGAGCAGTACTTC.

This chain joins TRBV9 and TRBJ1-4; 7 bases fit TRBD1. Per germline, CDR1 SGDLS and CDR2 YYNGEE. V shed 3 bases and J 8 bases; nucleotides not matched to a gene: 7. There are 14 residues in the CDR3. CDR3: CASSGGYRGEKLFF. The CDR3 region has the DNA TGTGCCAGCAGCGGGGGATACAGGGGCGAAAAACTGTTTTTT.

The chain recombines TRBV19 with TRBJ2-1, with unresolved D. Germline V lookup: CDR1 LNHDA, CDR2 SQIVND (reference sequence). V lost 7 bases, J lost 2 bases, and 12 bases lay in between. The CDR3 totals 14 residues. The CDR3 DNA reads TGTGCCAGTACTTGGTCTCACACCTACAATGAGCAGTTCTTC. Amino acid sequence: CASTWSHTYNEQFF.

V usage is TRBV6-5 and J usage is TRBJ2-7; the match to TRBD1 covers 9 bases. The CDR3 contains 15 residues. V dropped 4 bases and J dropped 3; count of bases not matched to a gene: 7. Germline loops: CDR1 MNHEY, CDR2 SVGAGI. The chain's CDR3 is CASSLGQGRGYEQYF. In DNA form, the CDR3 reads TGTGCCAGCAGTTTGGGACAGGGAAGGGGCTACGAGCAGTACTTC.

The V call is TRBV3-1 (or the pseudogene TRBV3-2), the J call TRBJ1-2; TRBD1 matches 10 bases. Germline-derived CDR1 and CDR2 are LGHDT and YNNKEL (reference sequence). The V and J ends lost 1 base and 3 bases, in that order; junction bases with no gene match: 8. The CDR3 is 17 residues long. CDR3 coding DNA: TGTGCCAGCAGCCAAGTCGGGACAGGGGAGTTCGACTATGGCTACACCTTC. Its protein product is CASSQVGTGEFDYGYTF.

The sample holds a few counts of this clone. J is TRBJ2-3 and V is TRBV7-9; D not resolved. There are 13 residues in the CDR3. In germline, CDR1 is SEHNR, CDR2 FQNEAQ (reference sequence). V lost 10 bases and J 2 bases, leaving 13 bases between the germline ends. CDR3 region: CATTLGDTDTQYF. CDR3 in DNA: TGTGCCACCACCCTAGGAGACACAGATACGCAGTATTTT.